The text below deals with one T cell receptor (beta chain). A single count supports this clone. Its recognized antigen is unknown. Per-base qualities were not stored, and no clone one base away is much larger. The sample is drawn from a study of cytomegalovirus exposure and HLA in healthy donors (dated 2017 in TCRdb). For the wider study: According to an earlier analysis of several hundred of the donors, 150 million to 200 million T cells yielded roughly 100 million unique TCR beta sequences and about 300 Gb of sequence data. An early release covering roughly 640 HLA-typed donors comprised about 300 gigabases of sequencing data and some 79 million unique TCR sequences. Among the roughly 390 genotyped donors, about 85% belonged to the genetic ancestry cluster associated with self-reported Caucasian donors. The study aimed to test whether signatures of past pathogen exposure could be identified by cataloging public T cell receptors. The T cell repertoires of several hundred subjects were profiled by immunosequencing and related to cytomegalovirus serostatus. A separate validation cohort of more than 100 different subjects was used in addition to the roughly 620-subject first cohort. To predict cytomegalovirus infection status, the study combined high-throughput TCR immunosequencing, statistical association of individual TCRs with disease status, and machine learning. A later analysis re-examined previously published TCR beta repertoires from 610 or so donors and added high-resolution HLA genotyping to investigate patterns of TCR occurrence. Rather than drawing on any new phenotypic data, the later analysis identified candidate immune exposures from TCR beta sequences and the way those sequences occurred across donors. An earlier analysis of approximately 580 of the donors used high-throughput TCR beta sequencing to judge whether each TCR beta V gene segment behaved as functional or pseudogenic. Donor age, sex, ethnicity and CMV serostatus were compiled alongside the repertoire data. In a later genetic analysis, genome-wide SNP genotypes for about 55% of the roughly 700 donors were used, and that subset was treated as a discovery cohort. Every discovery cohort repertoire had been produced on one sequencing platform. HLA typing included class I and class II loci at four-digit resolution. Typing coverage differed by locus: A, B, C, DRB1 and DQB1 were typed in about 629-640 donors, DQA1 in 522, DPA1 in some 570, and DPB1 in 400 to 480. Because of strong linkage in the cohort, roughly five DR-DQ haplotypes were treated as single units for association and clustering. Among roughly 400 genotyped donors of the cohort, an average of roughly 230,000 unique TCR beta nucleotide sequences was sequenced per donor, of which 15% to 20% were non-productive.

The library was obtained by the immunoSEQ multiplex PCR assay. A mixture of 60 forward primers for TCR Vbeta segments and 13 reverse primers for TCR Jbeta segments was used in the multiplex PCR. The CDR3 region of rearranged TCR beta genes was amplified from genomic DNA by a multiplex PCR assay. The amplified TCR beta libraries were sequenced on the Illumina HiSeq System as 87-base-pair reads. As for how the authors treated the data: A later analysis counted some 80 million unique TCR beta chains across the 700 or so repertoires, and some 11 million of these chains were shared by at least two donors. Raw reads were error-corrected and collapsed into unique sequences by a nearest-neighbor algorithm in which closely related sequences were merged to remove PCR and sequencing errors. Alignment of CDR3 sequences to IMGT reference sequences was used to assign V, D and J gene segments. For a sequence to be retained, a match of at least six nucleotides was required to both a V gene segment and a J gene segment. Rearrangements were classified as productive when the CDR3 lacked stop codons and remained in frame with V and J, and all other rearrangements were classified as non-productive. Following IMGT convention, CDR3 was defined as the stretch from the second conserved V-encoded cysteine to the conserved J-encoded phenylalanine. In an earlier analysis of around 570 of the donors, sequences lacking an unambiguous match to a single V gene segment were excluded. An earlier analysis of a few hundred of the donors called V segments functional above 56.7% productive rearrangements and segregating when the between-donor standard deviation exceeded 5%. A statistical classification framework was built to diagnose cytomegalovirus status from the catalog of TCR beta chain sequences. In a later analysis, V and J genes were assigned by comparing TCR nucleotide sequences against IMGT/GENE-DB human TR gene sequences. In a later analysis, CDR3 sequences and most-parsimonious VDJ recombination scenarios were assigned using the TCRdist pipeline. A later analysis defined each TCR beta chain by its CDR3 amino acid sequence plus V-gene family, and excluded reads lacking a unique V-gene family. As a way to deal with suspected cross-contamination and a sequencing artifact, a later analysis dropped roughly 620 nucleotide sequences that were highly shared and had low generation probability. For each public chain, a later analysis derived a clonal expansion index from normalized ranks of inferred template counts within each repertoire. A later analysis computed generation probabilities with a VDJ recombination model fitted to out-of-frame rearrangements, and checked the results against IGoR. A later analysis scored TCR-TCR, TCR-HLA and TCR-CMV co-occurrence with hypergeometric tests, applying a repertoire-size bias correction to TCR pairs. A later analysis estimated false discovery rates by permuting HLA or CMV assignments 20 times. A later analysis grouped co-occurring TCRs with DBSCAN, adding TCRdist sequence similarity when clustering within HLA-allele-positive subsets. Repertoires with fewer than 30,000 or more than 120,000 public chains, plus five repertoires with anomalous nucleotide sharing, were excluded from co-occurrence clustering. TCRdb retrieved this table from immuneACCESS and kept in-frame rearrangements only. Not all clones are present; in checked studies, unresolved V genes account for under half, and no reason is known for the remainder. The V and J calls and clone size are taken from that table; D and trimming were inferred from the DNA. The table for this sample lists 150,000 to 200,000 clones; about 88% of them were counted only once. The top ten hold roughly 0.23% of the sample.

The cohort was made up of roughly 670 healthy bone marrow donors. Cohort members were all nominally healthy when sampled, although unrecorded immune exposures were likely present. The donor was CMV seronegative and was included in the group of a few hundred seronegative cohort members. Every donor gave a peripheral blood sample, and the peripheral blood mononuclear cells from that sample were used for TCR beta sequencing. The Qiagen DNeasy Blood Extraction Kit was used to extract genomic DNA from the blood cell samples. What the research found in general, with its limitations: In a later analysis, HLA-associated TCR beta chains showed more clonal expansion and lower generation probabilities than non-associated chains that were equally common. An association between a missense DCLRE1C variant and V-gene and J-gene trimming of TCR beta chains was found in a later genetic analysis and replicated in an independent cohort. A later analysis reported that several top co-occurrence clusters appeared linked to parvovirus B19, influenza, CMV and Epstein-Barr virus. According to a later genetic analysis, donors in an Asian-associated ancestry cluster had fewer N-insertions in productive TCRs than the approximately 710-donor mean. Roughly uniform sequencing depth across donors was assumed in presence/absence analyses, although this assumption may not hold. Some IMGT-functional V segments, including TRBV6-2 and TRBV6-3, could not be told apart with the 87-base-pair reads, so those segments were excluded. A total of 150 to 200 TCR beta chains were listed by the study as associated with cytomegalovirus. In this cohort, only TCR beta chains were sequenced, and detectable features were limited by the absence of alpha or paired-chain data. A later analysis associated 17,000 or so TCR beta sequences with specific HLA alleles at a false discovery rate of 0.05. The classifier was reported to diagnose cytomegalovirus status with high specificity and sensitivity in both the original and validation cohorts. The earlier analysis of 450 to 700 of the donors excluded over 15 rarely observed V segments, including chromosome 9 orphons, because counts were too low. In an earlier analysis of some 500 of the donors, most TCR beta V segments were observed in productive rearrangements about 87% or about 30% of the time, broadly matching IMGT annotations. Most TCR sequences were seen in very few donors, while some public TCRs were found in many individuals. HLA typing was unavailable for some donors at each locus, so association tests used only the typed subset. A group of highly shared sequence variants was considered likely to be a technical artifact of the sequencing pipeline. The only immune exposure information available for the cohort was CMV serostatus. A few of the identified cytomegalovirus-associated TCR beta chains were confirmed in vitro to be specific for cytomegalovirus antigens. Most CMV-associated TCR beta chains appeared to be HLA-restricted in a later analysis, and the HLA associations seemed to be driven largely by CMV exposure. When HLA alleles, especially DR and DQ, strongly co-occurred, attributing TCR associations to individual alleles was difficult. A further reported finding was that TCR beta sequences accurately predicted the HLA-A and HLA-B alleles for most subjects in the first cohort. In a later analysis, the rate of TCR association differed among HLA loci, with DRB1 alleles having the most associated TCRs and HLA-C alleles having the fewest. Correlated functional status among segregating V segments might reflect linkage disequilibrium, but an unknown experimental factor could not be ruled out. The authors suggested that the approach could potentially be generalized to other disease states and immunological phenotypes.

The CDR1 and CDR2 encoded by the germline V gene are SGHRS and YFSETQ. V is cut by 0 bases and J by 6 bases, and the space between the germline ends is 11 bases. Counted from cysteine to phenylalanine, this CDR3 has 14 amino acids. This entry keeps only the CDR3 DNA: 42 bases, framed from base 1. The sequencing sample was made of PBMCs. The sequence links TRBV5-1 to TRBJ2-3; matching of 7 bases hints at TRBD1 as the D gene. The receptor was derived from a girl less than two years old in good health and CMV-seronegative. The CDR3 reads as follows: CASSLARGADTQYF. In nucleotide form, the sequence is TGCGCCAGCAGCTTGGCCAGGGGGGCGGATACGCAGTATTTT.